Listed here are 19 T cell receptor beta chains from one sample, sequenced in a study of blood T cells in healthy people across ages. Then a second PCR, running about 6 to 11 cycles, was carried out with a sample-barcoded 5' primer and a J-beta primer mix. In TCRdb, the 5' RACE reads were re-called with MiXCR into one record per CDR3 protein. This table holds about 1.5 million distinct CDR3 sequences, under 55% found once. The specimen sequenced was blood. The receptors shown here come from a woman aged 18 to 35 in good health.

V is TRBV12-3 or TRBV12-4 and J is TRBJ1-1, with D unclear. Trimming left V 2 bases short and J 11 bases short, with 12 bases between. The CDR3 has 12 residues. Written as DNA, the CDR3 is TGTGCCAGCAGTTTATCTAGGGATCGGGCTTTCTTT. It encodes CASSLSRDRAFF.

This chain joins TRBV24-1 and TRBJ2-3; D gene uncertain. The CDR3 is 12 residues long. CDR1 KGHDR and CDR2 SFDVKD come from the germline V gene. With 3 bases removed from V and 5 bases from J, the gap between germline ends came to 5 bases. CDR3 in amino acids: CATSDLGDTQYF. CDR3 DNA: TGTGCCACCAGTGATCTCGGAGATACGCAGTATTTT.

This chain links TRBV3-1 with TRBJ1-2, with 8 nucleotides matching TRBD1. J lost 4 bases, V lost 3 bases, and 4 bases had no gene match. This CDR3 spans 14 amino acids. Germline V gene data show CDR1 as LGHDT and CDR2 as YNNKEL (reference sequence). The CDR3 loop reads CASSHSGTGYGYTF. CDR3 bases: TGTGCCAGCAGCCACTCCGGGACAGGCTATGGCTACACCTTC.

The chain recombines TRBV7-2 with TRBJ2-1; 11 positions match TRBD2. The CDR3 length is 16 residues. V was pared by 7 bases and J by 2 bases, with 7 bases of the junction left unmatched. The germline V gene encodes CDR1 SGHTA and CDR2 FQGNSA. The DNA of the CDR3 is TGTGCCAGCACCCCCATTAGCGGGAGGGCCTACAATGAGCAGTTCTTC. Translating it yields CASTPISGRAYNEQFF.

The chain employs TRBV2 and TRBJ2-1, with 10 nucleotides matching TRBD2. The CDR3 has 16 amino acids. V lost 3 bases and J lost 3; bases outside the gene matches: 5. Per germline, CDR1 SNHLY and CDR2 FYNNEI. The CDR3 sequence: CASSDTGTSDYNEQFF. The CDR3 region has the DNA TGTGCCAGCAGTGACACCGGGACTAGCGACTACAATGAGCAGTTCTTC.

This clonotype occurred a few times. This chain connects TRBV7-2 to TRBJ2-1; D is unclear. The CDR3 is 15 amino acids. Between the trimmed V and J ends, which lost 0 bases and 9 bases, there was a span of 15 bases. Germline loops: CDR1 SGHTA, CDR2 FQGNSA. Here the CDR3 reads CASSLARTSRGEQFF. The CDR3 bases are TGTGCCAGCAGCTTAGCGAGGACCTCCCGAGGTGAGCAGTTCTTC.

V is TRBV4-1 and J is TRBJ2-7; tentative D call: TRBD2 (5 bases). Germline V lookup: CDR1 MGHRA, CDR2 YSYEKL. V dropped 4 bases and J dropped 0 bases, with 19 bases sitting between them. The CDR3 is 17 amino acids. In DNA, the CDR3 is TGCGCCAGCAGCCTAAGTCCCGAGCGACTAAGCTCCTACGAGCAGTACTTC. Protein: CASSLSPERLSSYEQYF.

The V call is TRBV6-2 or TRBV6-3, the J call TRBJ2-1; 10 nucleotides agree with TRBD2. Unmatched junction bases numbered 13, after V lost 10 bases and J lost 10 bases. Germline CDR1 reads MNHEY; CDR2 reads SVGEGT. The CDR3 runs to 14 residues. The DNA for the CDR3 is TGTGCCACCAAGACTAGCGGGCGAGAGTTAGAGCAGTTCTTC. It yields the protein CATKTSGRELEQFF.

This clonotype was seen just once. The missing conserved phenylalanine or tryptophan at the end of this CDR3 makes a read error likely. V gene TRBV7-2 combines with J gene TRBJ1-2; D remains unclear. The CDR3 has 12 residues. The germline V gene encodes CDR1 SGHTA and CDR2 FQGNSA. V was cut by 4 bases and J by 8 bases, with 11 bases left in between. CDR3 residues: CASSSPGRGYTL. In DNA form, the CDR3 reads TGTGCCAGCAGCTCGCCCGGGAGAGGCTACACCTTG.

V and J are TRBV4-1 and TRBJ1-2, with 9 positions matching TRBD1. V shed 3 bases, J shed 2 bases, and the junction held 7 bases outside the gene matches. This CDR3 is 16 amino acids long. Germline-derived CDR1 and CDR2 are MGHRA and YSYEKL. CDR3 in amino acids: CASSQLGTGRNYGYTF. CDR3 sequence (DNA): TGCGCCAGCAGCCAGCTGGGGACAGGGAGGAACTATGGCTACACCTTC.

This clonotype has more than one count but fewer than ten. The CDR3 DNA reads TGTGCCAGTAGTATTGGATTGACGAATGAGCAGTTCTTC. Encoded protein: CASSIGLTNEQFF. The V gene is TRBV19, the J gene TRBJ2-1; D is unclear. The length of the CDR3 is 13 residues. Germline loops: CDR1 LNHDA, CDR2 SQIVND (reference sequence). V lost 3 bases, J lost 7 bases, and 10 bases lay in between.

The CDR3 reads CASRIQGISPLHF. The DNA for the CDR3 is TGTGCCAGCAGAATCCAGGGGATCTCACCCCTCCACTTT. The rearrangement uses TRBV27 and TRBJ1-6, with D perhaps matching TRBD1 (6 bases). V was cut by 6 bases and J by 10 bases, with 13 bases left in between. This CDR3 has 13 residues. Germline lookup yields CDR1 MNHEY and CDR2 SMNVEV (reference sequence).

This clonotype has just a few counts. V gene TRBV7-2 combines with J gene TRBJ1-2; TRBD1 matches 7 bases. The CDR3 runs to 16 residues. The J segment lost 1 base and the V segment lost 0 bases, leaving 5 bases of the junction unmatched. Germline V CDR1 and CDR2: SGHTA, FQGNSA. CDR3 DNA sequence: TGTGCCAGCAGCTTAGCTCCGGGACAGATTAACTATGGCTACACCTTC. Its protein is CASSLAPGQINYGYTF.

This clonotype was observed a few times. V usage is TRBV7-2 and J usage is TRBJ1-1; a weak D match, TRBD1 (5 bases). Germline V gives CDR1 SGHTA, CDR2 FQGNSA. This CDR3 comprises 17 residues. Trimming took off 1 base at V and 2 bases at J, with 17 bases between the two ends. In nucleotides, the CDR3 is TGTGCCAGCAGCTTAGTTGGGGCCCGGGGGTTCAACACTGAAGCTTTCTTT. It is translated as CASSLVGARGFNTEAFF.

The chain combines TRBV29-1 with TRBJ2-7, with no clear D. Trimming removed 4 bases from V and 3 bases from J, with 19 bases in between. This CDR3 spans 15 amino acids. The V gene's germline CDR1 is SQVTM and CDR2 ANQGSEA. CDR3: CSVGIPRTYYYEQYF. The CDR3 coding sequence is TGCAGCGTTGGGATTCCCAGGACCTACTACTACGAGCAGTACTTC.

The chain employs TRBV6-1 and TRBJ2-5; D gene ambiguous. The CDR3 has 13 amino acids. Germline V CDR1 and CDR2: MNHNS, SASEGT. Trimming took 3 bases from V and 5 from J, leaving 10 bases between them. The CDR3 is CASSDPRLETQYF. CDR3 nucleotides: TGTGCCAGCAGTGACCCCAGGTTGGAGACCCAGTACTTC.

This chain uses TRBV29-1 with TRBJ2-5; perhaps D is TRBD1 or TRBD2 (5 bases each). V was cut by 0 bases and J by 11 bases, with 7 bases left in between. CDR1 and CDR2 (germline): SQVTM, ANQGSEA. The CDR3 runs 10 residues. CDR3 sequence: CSVEDREQYF. CDR3 sequence (DNA): TGCAGCGTTGAAGACAGGGAGCAGTACTTC.

In this sample, this clonotype turned up a few times. The J gene is TRBJ2-1, the V gene TRBV6-1; D tentatively fits TRBD1 or TRBD2 (5 bases each). Trimming cost V 6 bases and J 4 bases, with 19 bases left between them. Looked up from germline, CDR1 is MNHNS and CDR2 is SASEGT. This CDR3 has 16 amino acids. In nucleotides, the CDR3 is TGTGCCAGCAGCGATAGCGCCCTTCGACAGTACAATGAGCAGTTCTTC. It yields the protein CASSDSALRQYNEQFF.

The chain is built from TRBV6-5 and TRBJ2-7; D ambiguous. There are 13 residues in the CDR3. The V end lost 4 bases, the J end lost 6 bases, and 13 bases lay between the germline ends. Germline V CDR1 and CDR2: MNHEY, SVGAGI. This CDR3 reads CASSSYSGSEQYF. The CDR3 DNA reads as TGTGCCAGCAGTTCCTATTCGGGCTCCGAGCAGTACTTC.